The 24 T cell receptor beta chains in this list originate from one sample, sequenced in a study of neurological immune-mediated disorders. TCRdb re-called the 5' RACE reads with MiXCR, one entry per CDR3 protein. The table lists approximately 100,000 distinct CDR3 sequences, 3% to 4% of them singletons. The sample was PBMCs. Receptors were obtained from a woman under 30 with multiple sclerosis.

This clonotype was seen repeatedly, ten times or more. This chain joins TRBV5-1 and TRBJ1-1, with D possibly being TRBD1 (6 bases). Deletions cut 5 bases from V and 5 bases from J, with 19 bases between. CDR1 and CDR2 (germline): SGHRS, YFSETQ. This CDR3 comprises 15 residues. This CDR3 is CASSRVRGARTEAFF. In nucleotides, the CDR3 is TGCGCCAGCAGTCGCGTTCGGGGGGCGAGGACTGAAGCTTTCTTT.

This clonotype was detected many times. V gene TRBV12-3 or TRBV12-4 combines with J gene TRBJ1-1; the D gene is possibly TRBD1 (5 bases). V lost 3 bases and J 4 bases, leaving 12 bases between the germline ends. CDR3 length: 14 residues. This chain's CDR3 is CASSFMGGTTEAFF. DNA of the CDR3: TGTGCCAGCAGTTTTATGGGAGGGACCACTGAAGCTTTCTTT.

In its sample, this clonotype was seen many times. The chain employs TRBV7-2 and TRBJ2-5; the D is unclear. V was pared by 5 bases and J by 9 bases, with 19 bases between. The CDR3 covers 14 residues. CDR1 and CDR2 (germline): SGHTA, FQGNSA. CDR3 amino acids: CASSPAMGPRAQYF. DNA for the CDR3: TGTGCCAGCAGCCCCGCGATGGGCCCAAGGGCCCAGTACTTC. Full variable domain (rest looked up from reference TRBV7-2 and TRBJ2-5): GAGVSQSPSNKVTEKGKDVELRCDPISGHTALYWYRQSLGQGLEFLIYFQGNSAPDKSGLPSDRFSAERTGGSVSTLTIQRTQQEDSAVYLCASSPAMGPRAQYFGPGTRLLVL.

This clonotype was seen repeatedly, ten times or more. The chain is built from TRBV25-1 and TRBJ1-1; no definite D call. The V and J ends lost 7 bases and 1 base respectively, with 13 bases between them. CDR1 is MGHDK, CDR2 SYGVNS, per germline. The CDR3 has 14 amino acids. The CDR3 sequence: CASNSEVTNTEAFF. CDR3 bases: TGTGCCAGCAACTCCGAGGTGACGAACACTGAAGCTTTCTTT.

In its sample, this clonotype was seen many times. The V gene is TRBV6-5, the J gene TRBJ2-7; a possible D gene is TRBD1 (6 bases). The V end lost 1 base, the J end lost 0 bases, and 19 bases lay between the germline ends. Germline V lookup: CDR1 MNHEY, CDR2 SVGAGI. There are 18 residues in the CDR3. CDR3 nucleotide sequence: TGTGCCAGCAGTTACTATACCCTGGGGGCTGGGGTCTCCTACGAGCAGTACTTC. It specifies CASSYYTLGAGVSYEQYF.

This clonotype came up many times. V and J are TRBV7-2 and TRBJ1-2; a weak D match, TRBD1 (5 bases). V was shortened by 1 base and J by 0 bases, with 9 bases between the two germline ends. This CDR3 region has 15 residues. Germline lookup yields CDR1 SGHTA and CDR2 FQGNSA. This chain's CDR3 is CASSLGGGSNYGYTF. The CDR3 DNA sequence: TGTGCCAGCAGCTTAGGGGGGGGTTCTAACTATGGCTACACCTTC.

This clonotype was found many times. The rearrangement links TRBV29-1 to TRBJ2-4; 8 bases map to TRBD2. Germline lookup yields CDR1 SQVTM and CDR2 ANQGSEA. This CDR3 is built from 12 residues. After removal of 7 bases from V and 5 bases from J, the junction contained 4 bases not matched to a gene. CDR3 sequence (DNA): TGCAGCGCCCGGGAGGGGGAAAACATTCAGTACTTC. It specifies CSAREGENIQYF.

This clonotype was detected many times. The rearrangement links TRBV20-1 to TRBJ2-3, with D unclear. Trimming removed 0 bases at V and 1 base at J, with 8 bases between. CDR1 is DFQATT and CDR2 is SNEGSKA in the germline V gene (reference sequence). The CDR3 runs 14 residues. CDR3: CSARDPGGTDTQYF. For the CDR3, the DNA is TGCAGTGCTAGAGATCCGGGTGGCACAGATACGCAGTATTTT.

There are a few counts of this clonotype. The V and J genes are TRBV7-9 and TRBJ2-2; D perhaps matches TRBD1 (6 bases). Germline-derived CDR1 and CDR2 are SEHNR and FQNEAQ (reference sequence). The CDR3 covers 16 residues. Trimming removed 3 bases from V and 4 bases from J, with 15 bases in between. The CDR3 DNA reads TGTGCCAGCAGCTTTTTACAGGGTTCCGGCACCGGGGAGCTGTTTTTT. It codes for CASSFLQGSGTGELFF.

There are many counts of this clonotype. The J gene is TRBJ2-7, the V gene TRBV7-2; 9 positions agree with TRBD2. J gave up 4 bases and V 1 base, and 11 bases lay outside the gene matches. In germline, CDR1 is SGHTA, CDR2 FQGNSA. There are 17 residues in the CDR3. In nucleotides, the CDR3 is TGTGCCAGCAGCTTAGTCCGCGTGGGACTAGCTTTGTACGAGCAGTACTTC. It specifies CASSLVRVGLALYEQYF.

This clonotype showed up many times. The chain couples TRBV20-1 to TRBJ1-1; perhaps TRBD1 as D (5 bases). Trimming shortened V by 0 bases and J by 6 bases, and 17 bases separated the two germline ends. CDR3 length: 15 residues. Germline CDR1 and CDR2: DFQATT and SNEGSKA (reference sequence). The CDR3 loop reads CSARDLTRGKPEAFF. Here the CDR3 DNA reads TGCAGTGCTAGAGATTTAACAAGGGGAAAACCTGAAGCTTTCTTT.

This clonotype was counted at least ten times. CDR3: CASSLGSGYRAYEQYF. CDR3 coding DNA: TGCGCCAGCAGCTTGGGCTCAGGATATCGTGCCTACGAGCAGTACTTC. The chain carries TRBV5-1 and TRBJ2-7; unclear D gene. Germline CDR1 reads SGHRS; CDR2 reads YFSETQ. This CDR3 region has 16 residues. V shed 0 bases and J shed 2 bases, with 15 bases lying between them.

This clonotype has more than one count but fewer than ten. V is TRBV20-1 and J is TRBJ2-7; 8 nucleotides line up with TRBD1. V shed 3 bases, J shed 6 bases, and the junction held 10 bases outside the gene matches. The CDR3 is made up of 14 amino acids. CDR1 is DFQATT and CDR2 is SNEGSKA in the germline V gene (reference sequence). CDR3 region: CSARDGRGLLEQYF. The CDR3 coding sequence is TGCAGTGCTAGGGACGGCAGGGGGCTTCTCGAGCAGTACTTC.

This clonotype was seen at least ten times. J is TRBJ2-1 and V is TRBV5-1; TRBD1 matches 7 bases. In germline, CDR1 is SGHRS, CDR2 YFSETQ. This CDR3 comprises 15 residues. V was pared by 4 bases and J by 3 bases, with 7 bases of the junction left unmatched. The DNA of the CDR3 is TGCGCCAGCAGCCCAAGGACAGGCTACTACAATGAGCAGTTCTTC. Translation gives CASSPRTGYYNEQFF.

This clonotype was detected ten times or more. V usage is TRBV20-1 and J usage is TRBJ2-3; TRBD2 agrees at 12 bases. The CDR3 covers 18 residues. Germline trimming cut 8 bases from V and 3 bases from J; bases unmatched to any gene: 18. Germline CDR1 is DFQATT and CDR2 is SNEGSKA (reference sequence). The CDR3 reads CSPFLAGGPYGVTDTQYF. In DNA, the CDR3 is TGCAGTCCCTTCCTAGCGGGAGGGCCTTACGGAGTAACAGATACGCAGTATTTT.

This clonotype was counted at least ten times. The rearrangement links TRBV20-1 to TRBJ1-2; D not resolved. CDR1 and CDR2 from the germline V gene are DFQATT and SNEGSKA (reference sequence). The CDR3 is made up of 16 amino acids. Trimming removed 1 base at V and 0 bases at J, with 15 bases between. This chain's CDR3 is CSARVPKVTTNYGYTF. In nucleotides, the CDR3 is TGCAGTGCTAGAGTACCCAAGGTCACAACTAACTATGGCTACACCTTC.

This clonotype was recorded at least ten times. The CDR3 reads CASSLGTDSGNTIYF. In DNA form, the CDR3 reads TGCGCCAGCAGCTTGGGGACCGACTCTGGAAACACCATATATTTT. This chain uses TRBV5-1 with TRBJ1-3; D gene uncertain. Germline V lookup: CDR1 SGHRS, CDR2 YFSETQ. Trimming stripped 0 bases from V and 0 bases from J, with 7 bases between. This CDR3 is 15 amino acids long.

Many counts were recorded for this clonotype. The CDR3 region has the DNA TGTGCCAGCAGTTTAAATAACGCCGGGGAGCTGTTTTTT. Amino acid sequence: CASSLNNAGELFF. V gene TRBV12-3 or TRBV12-4 combines with J gene TRBJ2-2; D unclear. The CDR3 sequence is 13 residues long. Trimming pared 2 bases from V and 6 bases from J, leaving 7 bases between.

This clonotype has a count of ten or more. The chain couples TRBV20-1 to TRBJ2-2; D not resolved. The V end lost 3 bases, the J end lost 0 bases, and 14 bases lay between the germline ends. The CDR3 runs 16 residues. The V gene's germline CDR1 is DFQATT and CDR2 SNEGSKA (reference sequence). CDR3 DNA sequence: TGCAGTGCTAGTCGGGTCCCATGGGCGAACACCGGGGAGCTGTTTTTT. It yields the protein CSASRVPWANTGELFF.

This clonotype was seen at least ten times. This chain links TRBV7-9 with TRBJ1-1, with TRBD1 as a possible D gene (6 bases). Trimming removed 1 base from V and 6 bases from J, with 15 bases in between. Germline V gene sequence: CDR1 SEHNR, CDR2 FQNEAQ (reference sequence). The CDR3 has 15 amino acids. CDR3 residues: CASSLVGAVASEAFF. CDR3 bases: TGTGCCAGCAGCTTAGTGGGGGCAGTAGCCTCTGAAGCTTTCTTT.

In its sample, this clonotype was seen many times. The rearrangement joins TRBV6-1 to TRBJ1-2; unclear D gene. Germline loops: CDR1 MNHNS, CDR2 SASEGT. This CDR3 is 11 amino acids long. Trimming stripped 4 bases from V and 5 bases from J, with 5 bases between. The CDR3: CASSVGYGYTF. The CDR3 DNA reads TGTGCCAGCAGTGTTGGGTATGGCTACACCTTC.

For the CDR3, the DNA is TGTGCCAGCAGTTTGAAGACGACAGGGAGCTCCTATAATTCACCCCTCCACTTT. Protein sequence: CASSLKTTGSSYNSPLHF. The chain recombines TRBV5-5 with TRBJ1-6; 7 nucleotides line up with TRBD1. Trimming at V came to 5 bases and at J to 0 bases, leaving 11 bases not matched to a gene. Germline CDR1 is SGHKS and CDR2 is YYEKEE (reference sequence). CDR3 length: 18 residues. Looking up the rest from reference TRBV5-5 and TRBJ1-6 gives the full variable domain: DAGVTQSPTHLIKTRGQQVTLRCSPISGHKSVSWYQQVLGQGPQFIFQYYEKEERGRGNFPDRFSARQFPNYSSELNVNALLLGDSALYLCASSLKTTGSSYNSPLHFGNGTRLTVT.

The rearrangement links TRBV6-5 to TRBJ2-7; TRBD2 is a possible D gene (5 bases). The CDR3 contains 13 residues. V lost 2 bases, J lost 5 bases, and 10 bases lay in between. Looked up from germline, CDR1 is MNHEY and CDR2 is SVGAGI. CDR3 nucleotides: TGTGCCAGCAGTTACCTACAGCGGAACGAGCAGTACTTC. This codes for CASSYLQRNEQYF.

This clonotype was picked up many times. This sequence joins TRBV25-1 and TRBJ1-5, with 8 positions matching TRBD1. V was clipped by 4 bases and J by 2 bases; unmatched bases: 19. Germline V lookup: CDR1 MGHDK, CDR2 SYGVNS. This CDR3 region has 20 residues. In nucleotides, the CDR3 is TGTGCCAGCAGTGTATCCCGTGTTACGGCAGGGGGCTGGGGCAATCAGCCCCAGCATTTT. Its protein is CASSVSRVTAGGWGNQPQHF.